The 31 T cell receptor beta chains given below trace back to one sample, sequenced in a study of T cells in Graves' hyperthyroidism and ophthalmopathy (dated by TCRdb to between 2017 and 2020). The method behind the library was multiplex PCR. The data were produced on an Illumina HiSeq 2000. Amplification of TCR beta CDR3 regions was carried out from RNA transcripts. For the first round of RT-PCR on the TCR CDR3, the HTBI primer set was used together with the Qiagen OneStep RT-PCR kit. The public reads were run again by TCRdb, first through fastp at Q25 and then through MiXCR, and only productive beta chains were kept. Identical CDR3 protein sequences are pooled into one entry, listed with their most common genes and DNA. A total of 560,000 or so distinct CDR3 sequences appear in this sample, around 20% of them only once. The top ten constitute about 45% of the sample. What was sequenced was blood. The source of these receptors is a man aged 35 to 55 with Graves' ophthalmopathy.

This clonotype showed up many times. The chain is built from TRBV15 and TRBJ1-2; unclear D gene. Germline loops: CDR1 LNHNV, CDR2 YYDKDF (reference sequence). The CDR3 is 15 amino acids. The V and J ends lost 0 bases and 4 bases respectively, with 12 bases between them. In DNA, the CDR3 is TGTGCCACCAGCAGAGAATCCGGGCCCAGCTATGGCTACACCTTC. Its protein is CATSRESGPSYGYTF.

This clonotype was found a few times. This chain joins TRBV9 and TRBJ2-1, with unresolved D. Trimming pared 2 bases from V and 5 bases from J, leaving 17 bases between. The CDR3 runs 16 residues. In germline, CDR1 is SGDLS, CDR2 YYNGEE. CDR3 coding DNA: TGTGCCAGCAGCGTGCACGACCGCCTGGCGGACAATGAGCAGTTCTTC. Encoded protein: CASSVHDRLADNEQFF.

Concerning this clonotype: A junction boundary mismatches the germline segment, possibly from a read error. The CDR3 sequence is CASSPQGFRSEASF. DNA of the CDR3: TGTGCCAGCAGCCCGCAGGGCTTTCGGTCTGAAGCTTCCTTT. This chain connects TRBV25-1 to TRBJ1-1; D is perhaps TRBD1 (5 bases). Germline CDR1 is MGHDK and CDR2 is SYGVNS. The CDR3 sequence is 14 residues long.

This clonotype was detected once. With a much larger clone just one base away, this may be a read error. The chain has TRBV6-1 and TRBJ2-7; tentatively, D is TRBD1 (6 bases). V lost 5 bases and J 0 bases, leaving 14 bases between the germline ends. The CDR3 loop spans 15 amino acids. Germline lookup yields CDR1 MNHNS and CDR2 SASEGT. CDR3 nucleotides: TGTGCCAGCAGTCGCCCTCAGGGGAGCTCCTACGAGCAGTACTTC. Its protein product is CASSRPQGSSYEQYF.

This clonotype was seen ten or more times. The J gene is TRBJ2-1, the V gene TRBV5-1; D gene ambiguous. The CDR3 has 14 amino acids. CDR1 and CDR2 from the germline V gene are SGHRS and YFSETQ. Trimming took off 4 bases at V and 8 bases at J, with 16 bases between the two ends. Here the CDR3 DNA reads TGCGCCAGCAGCATAACTGGATTTTGGGATGAGCAGTTCTTC. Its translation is CASSITGFWDEQFF.

The CDR3 loop is CASSPRRQGIYEQYF. The DNA for the CDR3 is TGTGCCAGTAGTCCCCGGCGACAGGGCATTTACGAGCAGTACTTC. The chain joins TRBV19 to TRBJ2-7, with 7 nucleotides matching TRBD1. Trimming at V came to 5 bases and at J to 4 bases, leaving 11 bases not matched to a gene. There are 15 residues in the CDR3. The germline V gene encodes CDR1 LNHDA and CDR2 SQIVND (reference sequence).

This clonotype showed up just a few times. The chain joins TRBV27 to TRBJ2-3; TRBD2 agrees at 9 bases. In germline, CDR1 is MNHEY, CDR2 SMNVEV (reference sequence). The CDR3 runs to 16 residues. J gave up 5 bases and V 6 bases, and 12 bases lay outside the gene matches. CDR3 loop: CASRTKAGGAGDTQYF. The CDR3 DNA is TGTGCCAGCAGGACGAAGGCGGGGGGGGCGGGAGATACGCAGTATTTT.

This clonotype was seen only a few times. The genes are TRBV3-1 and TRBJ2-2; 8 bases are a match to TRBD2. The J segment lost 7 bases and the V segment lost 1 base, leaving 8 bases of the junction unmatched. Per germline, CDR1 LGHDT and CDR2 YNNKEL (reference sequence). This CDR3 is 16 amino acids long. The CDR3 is CASSQGSRGAHGELFF. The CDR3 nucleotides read TGTGCCAGCAGCCAAGGCTCGCGGGGGGCACACGGGGAGCTGTTTTTT.

The CDR3 is CASSLGAGLGEQYF. CDR3 in DNA: TGTGCCAGCAGCTTAGGGGCAGGGTTAGGGGAGCAGTACTTC. The gene calls are TRBV7-2 and TRBJ2-7; the D gene is possibly TRBD1 (5 bases). V lost 1 base to trimming and J lost 7 bases, with 14 bases between them. This CDR3 contains 14 residues. The germline V gene encodes CDR1 SGHTA and CDR2 FQGNSA.

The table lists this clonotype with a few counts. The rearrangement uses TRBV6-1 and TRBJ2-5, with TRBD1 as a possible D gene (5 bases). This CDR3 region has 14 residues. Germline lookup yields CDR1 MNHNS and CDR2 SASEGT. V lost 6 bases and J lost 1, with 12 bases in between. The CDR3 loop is CASRQRQPQETQYF. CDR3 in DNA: TGTGCCAGCAGACAGAGACAGCCCCAAGAGACCCAGTACTTC.

CDR3: CASSYPTGQRETQYF. CDR3 bases: TGTGCCAGCAGTTACCCAACAGGGCAGAGGGAGACCCAGTACTTC. This chain links TRBV6-5 with TRBJ2-5; perhaps TRBD1 as D (6 bases). Germline assignment: CDR1 MNHEY and CDR2 SVGAGI. This CDR3 is 15 amino acids long. Trimming shortened V by 2 bases and J by 5 bases, and 15 bases separated the two germline ends.

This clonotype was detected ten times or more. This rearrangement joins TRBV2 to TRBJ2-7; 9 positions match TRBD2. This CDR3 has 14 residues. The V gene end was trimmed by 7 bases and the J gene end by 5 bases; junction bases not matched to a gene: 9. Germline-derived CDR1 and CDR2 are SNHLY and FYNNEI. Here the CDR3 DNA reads TGTGCCAGCAAGAGGCGGGAGGGCCACCACGAGCAGTACTTC. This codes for CASKRREGHHEQYF.

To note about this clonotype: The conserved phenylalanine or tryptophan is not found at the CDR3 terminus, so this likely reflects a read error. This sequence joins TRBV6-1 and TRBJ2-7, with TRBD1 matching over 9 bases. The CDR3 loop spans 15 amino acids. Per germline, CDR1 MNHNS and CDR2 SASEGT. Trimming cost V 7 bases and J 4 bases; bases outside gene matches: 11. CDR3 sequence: CASIPTGTGSYEQYL. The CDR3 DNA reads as TGTGCCAGCATCCCCACCGGGACAGGGAGTTACGAGCAGTACCTC.

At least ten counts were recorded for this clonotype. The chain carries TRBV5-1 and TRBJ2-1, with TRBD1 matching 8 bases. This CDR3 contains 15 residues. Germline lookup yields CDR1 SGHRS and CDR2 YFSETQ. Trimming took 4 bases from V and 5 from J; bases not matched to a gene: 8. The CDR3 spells CASSVTGTGNNEQFF. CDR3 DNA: TGCGCCAGCAGCGTGACCGGGACAGGAAACAATGAGCAGTTCTTC.

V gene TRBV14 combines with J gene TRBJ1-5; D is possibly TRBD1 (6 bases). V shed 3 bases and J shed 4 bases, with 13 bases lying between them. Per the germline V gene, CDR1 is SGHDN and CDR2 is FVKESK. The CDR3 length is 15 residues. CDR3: CASSHCRQVNQPQHF. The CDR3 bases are TGTGCCAGCAGCCATTGTCGACAGGTAAATCAGCCCCAGCATTTT.

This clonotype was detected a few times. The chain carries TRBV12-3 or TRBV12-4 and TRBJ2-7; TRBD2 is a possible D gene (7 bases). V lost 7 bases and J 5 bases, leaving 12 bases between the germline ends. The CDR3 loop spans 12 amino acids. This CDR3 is CASKGGGHEQYF. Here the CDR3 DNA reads TGTGCCAGCAAAGGGGGGGGCCACGAGCAGTACTTC.

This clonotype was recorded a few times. In DNA form, the CDR3 reads TGCAGTGCTGGTAGCGGGGGGTCGTACCAAGAGACCCAGTACTTC. Translated, it gives CSAGSGGSYQETQYF. This chain joins TRBV20-1 and TRBJ2-5; TRBD2 matches 10 bases. In germline, CDR1 is DFQATT, CDR2 SNEGSKA (reference sequence). CDR3 length: 15 residues. V was pared by 5 bases and J by 0 bases, with 6 bases of the junction left unmatched.

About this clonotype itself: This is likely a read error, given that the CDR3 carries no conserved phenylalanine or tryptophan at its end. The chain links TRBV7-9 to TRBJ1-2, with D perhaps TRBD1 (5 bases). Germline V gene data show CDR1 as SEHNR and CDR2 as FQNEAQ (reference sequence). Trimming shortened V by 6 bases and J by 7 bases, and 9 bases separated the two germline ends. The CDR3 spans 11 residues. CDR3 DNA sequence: TGTGCCAGCAGTCGCGGGGCTGGCTACACCCTC. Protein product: CASSRGAGYTL.

The DNA for the CDR3 is TGTGCCAGCAGTCCCCAGGAGGGGAATTCACCCCTCCACTTT. Its translation: CASSPQEGNSPLHF. This chain joins TRBV12-3 or TRBV12-4 and TRBJ1-6; D is possibly TRBD1 (5 bases). The germline V and J ends were trimmed by 5 bases and 7 bases, with 12 bases remaining between them. The CDR3 spans 14 residues.

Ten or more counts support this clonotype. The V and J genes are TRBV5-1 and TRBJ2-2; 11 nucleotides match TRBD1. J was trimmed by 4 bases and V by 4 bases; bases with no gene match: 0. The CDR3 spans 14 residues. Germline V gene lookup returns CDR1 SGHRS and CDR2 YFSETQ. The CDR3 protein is CASSGTGGTGELFF. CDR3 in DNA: TGCGCCAGCAGCGGGACAGGGGGCACCGGGGAGCTGTTTTTT.

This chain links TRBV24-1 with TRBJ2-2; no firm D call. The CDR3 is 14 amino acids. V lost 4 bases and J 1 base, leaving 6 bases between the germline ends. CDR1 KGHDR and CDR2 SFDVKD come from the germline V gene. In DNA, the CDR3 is TGTGCCACCAGTGAAACCGGGAACACCGGGGAGCTGTTTTTT. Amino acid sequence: CATSETGNTGELFF.

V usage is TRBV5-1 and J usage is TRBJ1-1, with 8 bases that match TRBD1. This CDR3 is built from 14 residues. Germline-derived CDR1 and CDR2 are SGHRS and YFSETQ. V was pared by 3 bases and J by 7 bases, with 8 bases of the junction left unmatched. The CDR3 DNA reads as TGCGCCAGCAGCTATAGCAGGGGGCGCATTGAAGCTTTCTTT. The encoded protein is CASSYSRGRIEAFF.

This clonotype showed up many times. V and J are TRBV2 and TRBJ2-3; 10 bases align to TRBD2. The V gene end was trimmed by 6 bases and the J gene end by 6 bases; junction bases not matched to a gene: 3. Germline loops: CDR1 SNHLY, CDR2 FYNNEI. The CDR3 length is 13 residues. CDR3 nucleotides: TGTGCCAGCAGCGGGACTAGCGTCGATACGCAGTATTTT. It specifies CASSGTSVDTQYF.

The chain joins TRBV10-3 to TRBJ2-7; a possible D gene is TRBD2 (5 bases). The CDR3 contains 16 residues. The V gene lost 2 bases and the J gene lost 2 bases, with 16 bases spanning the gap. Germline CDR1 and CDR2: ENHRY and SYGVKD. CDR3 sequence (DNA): TGTGCCATCAGTGAGGTCTCCGGGATCTCCGCCTACGAGCAGTACTTC. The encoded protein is CAISEVSGISAYEQYF.

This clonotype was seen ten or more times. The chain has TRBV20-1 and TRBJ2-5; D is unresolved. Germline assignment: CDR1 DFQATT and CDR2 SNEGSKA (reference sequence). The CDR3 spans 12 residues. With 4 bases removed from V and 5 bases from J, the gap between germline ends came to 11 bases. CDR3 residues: CSATGLRETQYF. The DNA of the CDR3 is TGCAGTGCTACCGGGCTTCGGGAGACCCAGTACTTC.

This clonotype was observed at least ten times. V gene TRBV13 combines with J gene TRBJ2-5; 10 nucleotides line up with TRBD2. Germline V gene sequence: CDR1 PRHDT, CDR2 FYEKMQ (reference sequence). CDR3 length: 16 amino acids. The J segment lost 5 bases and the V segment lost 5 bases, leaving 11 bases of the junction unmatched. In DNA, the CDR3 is TGTGCCAGCAGCCCCAGACTAGCGGGCGGGTCTGAGACCCAGTACTTC. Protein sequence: CASSPRLAGGSETQYF.

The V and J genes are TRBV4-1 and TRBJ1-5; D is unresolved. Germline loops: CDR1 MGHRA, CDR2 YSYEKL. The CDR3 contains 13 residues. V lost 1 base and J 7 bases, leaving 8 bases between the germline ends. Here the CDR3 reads CASSQARAQPQHF. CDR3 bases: TGCGCCAGCAGCCAAGCAAGGGCCCAGCCCCAGCATTTT.

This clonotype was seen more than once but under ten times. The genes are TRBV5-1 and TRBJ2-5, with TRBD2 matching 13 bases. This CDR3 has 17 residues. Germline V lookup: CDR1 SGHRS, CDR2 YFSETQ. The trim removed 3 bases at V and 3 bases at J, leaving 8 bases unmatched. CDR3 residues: CASSYGLAGALKETQYF. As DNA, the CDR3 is TGCGCCAGCAGCTACGGACTAGCGGGGGCCCTAAAAGAGACCCAGTACTTC.

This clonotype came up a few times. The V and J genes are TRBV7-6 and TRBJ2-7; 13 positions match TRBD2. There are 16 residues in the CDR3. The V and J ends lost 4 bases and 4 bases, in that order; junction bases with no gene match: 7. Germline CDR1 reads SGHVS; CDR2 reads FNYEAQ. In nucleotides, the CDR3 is TGTGCCAGCAGCTCGATTGGACTAGCGGGAGATTACGAGCAGTACTTC. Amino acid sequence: CASSSIGLAGDYEQYF.

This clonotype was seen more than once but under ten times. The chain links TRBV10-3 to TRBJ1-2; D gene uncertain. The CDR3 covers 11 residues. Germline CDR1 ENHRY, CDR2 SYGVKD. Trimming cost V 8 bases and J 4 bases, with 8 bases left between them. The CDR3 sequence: CAIEAAYGYTF. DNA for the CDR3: TGTGCCATCGAGGCAGCCTATGGCTACACCTTC.

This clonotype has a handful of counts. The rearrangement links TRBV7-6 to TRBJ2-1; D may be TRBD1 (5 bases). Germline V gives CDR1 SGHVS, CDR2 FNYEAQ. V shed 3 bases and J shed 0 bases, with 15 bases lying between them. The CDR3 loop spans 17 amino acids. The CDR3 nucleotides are TGTGCCAGCAGCTTCATCGACAGACCGAGCTCCTACAATGAGCAGTTCTTC. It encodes CASSFIDRPSSYNEQFF.